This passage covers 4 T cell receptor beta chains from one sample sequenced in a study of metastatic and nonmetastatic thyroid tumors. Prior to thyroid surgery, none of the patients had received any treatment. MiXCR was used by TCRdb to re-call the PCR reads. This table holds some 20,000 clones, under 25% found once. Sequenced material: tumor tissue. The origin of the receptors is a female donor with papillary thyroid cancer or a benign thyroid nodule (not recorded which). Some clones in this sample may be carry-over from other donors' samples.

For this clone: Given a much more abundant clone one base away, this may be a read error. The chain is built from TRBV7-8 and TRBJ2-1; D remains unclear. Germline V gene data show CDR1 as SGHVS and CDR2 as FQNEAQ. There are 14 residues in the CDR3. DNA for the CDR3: TGTGCCGGCAGCTTATCTCGGTATTACAATGAGCAGTTCTTC. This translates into CAGSLSRYYNEQFF.

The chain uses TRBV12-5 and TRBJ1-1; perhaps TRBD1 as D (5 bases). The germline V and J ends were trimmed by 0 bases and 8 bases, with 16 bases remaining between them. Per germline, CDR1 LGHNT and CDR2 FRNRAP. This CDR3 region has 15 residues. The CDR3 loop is CASGLVADDRREAFF. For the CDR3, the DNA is TGTGCTAGTGGTTTGGTGGCAGATGACAGACGAGAAGCTTTCTTT. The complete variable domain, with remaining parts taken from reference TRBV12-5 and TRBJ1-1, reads DARVTQTPRHKVTEMGQEVTMRCQPILGHNTVFWYRQTMMQGLELLAYFRNRAPLDDSGMPKDRFSAEMPDATLATLKIQPSEPRDSAVYFCASGLVADDRREAFFGQGTRLTVV.

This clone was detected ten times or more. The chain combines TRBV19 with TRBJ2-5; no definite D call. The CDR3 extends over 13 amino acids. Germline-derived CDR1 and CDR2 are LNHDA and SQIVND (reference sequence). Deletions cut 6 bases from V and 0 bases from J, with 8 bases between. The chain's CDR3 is CASSPRYQETQYF. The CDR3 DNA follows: TGTGCCAGTAGCCCCCGTTACCAAGAGACCCAGTACTTC.

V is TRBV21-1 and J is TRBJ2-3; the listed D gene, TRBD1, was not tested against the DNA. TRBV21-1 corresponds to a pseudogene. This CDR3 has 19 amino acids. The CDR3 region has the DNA TGTGCCAGCAGCTCCGACCGGGACAGCTACGGATTTGGTACAGATACGCAGTATTTT. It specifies CASSSDRDSYGFGTDTQYF.